The T cell receptor beta chain described here comes from a study of cytomegalovirus exposure and HLA in healthy donors. The PCR had 60 Vbeta and 13 Jbeta primers. This table comes from immunoSEQ multiplex PCR, and its TCRdb copy is limited to in-frame clones, with some not included. The table for this sample gives about 120,000 clones. In regard to this clone: This sample includes further DNA sequences coding for the same CDR3.

The CDR3 has 15 amino acids. Germline values: CDR1 MGHDK, CDR2 SYGVNS. Trimming stripped 1 base from V and 1 base from J, with 8 bases between. Sequencing was done on a sample of PBMCs. The TCR comes from a young man in good health and CMV-seronegative. The chain joins TRBV25-1 to TRBJ2-1, with D tentatively TRBD2 (6 bases). The CDR3 DNA is TGTGCCAGCAGTGAATCGGAGGGATCCTACAATGAGCAGTTCTTC. This encodes CASSESEGSYNEQFF.